This TCR beta chain was recovered during a study of OX40 agonist ivuxolimab in advanced cancers. About the research overall: An agonistic anti-OX40 (CD134) antibody, ivuxolimab, was used to treat the patients. Hepatocellular carcinoma, melanoma, renal cell or head and neck cancer affected the dose-escalation patients. Subjects had a mean age of about 61 years, with a range of 23 to 79; about 83% were male. Around 40% of patients had received prior checkpoint inhibitor therapy.

Profiling relied on immunoSEQ multiplex PCR, and the TCRdb table lists in-frame clones only, not all of them. The sample consists of tens of thousands of clones, 85% of them appearing once. The trim removed 5 bases at V and 0 bases at J, leaving 3 bases unmatched. The CDR3 consists of 15 residues. CDR1 and CDR2 (germline): SGHVS, FQNEAQ. The chain uses TRBV7-8 and TRBJ2-7; 11 bases agree with TRBD2. The sequenced sample was CD4+ or CD8+ T cells sorted from blood, obtained in a trial of the OX40 agonist ivuxolimab. The receptor was derived from an adult with an advanced solid tumor such as melanoma, head and neck, liver or kidney cancer. CDR3 in amino acids: CASSVTSGSSYEQYF. DNA for the CDR3: TGTGCCAGCAGCGTCACTAGCGGGAGCTCCTACGAGCAGTACTTC. Variable domain in full (rest from reference TRBV7-8 and TRBJ2-7): GAGVSQSPRYKVAKRGQDVALRCDPISGHVSLFWYQQALGQGPEFLTYFQNEAQLDKSGLPSDRFFAERPEGSVSTLKIQRTQQEDSAVYLCASSVTSGSSYEQYFGPGTRLTVT.